This TCR beta chain was sequenced in a study of post-analysis software for immune sequencing data. Included in the TCR beta cDNA libraries were unique molecular identifiers. One entry per CDR3 protein, called by TCRdb with MiXCR from the PCR reads. The data hold fewer than 900,000 distinct CDR3 sequences, with 46% observed a single time. General observations from the study: Controls had significantly higher normalized Chao1 diversity than multiple sclerosis patients. Comparison of patients with controls showed five TRBV segments more frequent in patients, TRBV5-6, TRBV5-1 and TRBV20-1 among them.

Of note for this clonotype: The antigen remains undetermined.

Looked up from germline, CDR1 is SGHDT and CDR2 is YYEEEE. Unmatched junction bases numbered 7, after V lost 3 bases and J lost 6 bases. The CDR3 has 15 residues. Sequencing was done on a sample of blood. The chain couples TRBV5-6 to TRBJ2-7, with 12 positions matching TRBD1. The sequence derives from a girl between 10 and 17 years old with multiple sclerosis. The CDR3, as DNA: TGTGCCAGCAGCTCGACCGGGACAGGGGGCAGCGAGCAGTACTTC. This encodes CASSSTGTGGSEQYF.